This T cell receptor (beta chain) was sequenced in a study of early T cells in non-severe SARS-CoV-2 infection (dated by TCRdb to the early 2020s). Some background on the complete study: Because TCR sequencing was done on bulk RNA from unsorted whole blood, the alpha and beta chains could not be paired.

Set within a cohort of healthcare workers in London, UK, this nested case-control study involved weekly PCR testing of nasopharyngeal swabs along with blood sampling. Healthcare workers were recruited during the week of the UK lockdown, between 23 and 31 March 2020, and followed weekly for up to roughly 15 weeks. This clonotype was detected only a few times. Its specific antigen is unknown. No base quality values were provided; no much bigger clone lies one nucleotide off. Libraries were built with 5' RACE. Sequencing was carried out with a NextSeq 500. In the TCR library protocol, unique molecular identifiers were attached to individual cDNA molecules to correct for PCR bias and sequencing error. Both TCR alpha and beta chains were sequenced, and tight co-correlation was observed between alpha and beta sequence abundances in each sample. Turning to the authors' computational methods: Decombinator V4 was used to perform V gene, J gene and CDR3 annotation of TCR sequences. Expanded TCRs were defined as changing significantly between any two time points under a Poisson model with p below 0.0001. TCR abundances were normalised to the total number of TCRs sequenced per sample and expressed as counts per million. TRAV1-2 paired with TRAJ12, TRAJ20 or TRAJ33 defined MAIT TCRs, while TRAV10 paired with TRAJ18 defined iNKT TCRs. VDJdb, accessed on 1 November 2021, was searched for TCRs annotated for CMV, EBV and SARS-CoV-2, and TCRs annotated for more than one antigen were excluded. In TCRdb, the public reads were trimmed at Q25 with fastp and aligned with MiXCR, with productive beta chains retained. All rows with the same CDR3 protein become a single entry with the most common DNA and genes. The V and J calls here are based on TCRdb, not the publication. Across this sample there are some 96,000 distinct CDR3 sequences, with about 15% seen only once. The top ten clonotypes cover less than 6% of the sample.

Findings and caveats that apply to the study as a whole: VDJdb matching was skewed toward anti-spike CD8 responses and likely underestimated virus-specific expansions, missing private and CD4 specificities.

Trimming takes 7 bases from V and 10 bases from J, and the germline ends sit 14 bases apart. For CDR1 and CDR2, the germline V gene lists MNHEY and SVGEGT. The CDR3 spans 13 residues, from the cysteine through the phenylalanine. The CDR3 DNA has 39 bases and is translated from base 1. The TCR was taken from an adult who was a healthcare worker with PCR-confirmed SARS-CoV-2 infection or an uninfected control (not recorded which). The chain is assembled from TRBV6-2 or TRBV6-3 and TRBJ1-6, with no reliable assignment of the D segment. The source material was whole blood. The DNA is as follows: TGTGCCAGCATCCTAACCCGGAACTCACCCCTCCACTTT. It codes for CASILTRNSPLHF.